The source of this T cell receptor (beta chain) is a study of OX40 agonist ivuxolimab in advanced cancers. For context, the study as a whole: Ivuxolimab, which targeted the costimulatory receptor OX40 (CD134), was an agonistic, fully human IgG2 monoclonal antibody. Intravenous ivuxolimab was administered to patients every 2 weeks at six dose levels: 0.01, 0.1, 0.3, 1.5, 3 and 10 mg/kg. Among the roughly 50 dose-escalation patients, about 20 had hepatocellular carcinoma, around 15 melanoma, 9 renal cell carcinoma and 9 head and neck cancer. The dose-escalation cohort was 82.7% male with a mean age of about 60 years, ranging from roughly 23 to 85. Patients were allowed to have had prior anti-PD-1, anti-PD-L1 or anti-CTLA-4 therapy, and around 37% of the dose-escalation patients had previously received checkpoint inhibitors. Partial responses occurred in three dose-escalation patients, of whom one had hepatocellular carcinoma and two had cutaneous melanoma. Peripheral TCRbeta sequencing was intended to test whether TCR sequence diversity was altered and clonal T-cell expansion was caused by ivuxolimab. The paper covers the monotherapy dose-escalation part of the phase I ivuxolimab trial, which included N = 52 patients.

Notes on this clone: The target of this receptor is not known. Base quality data are lacking; no much larger clone is found one base away.

General study outcomes and caveats: Antigen specificity was not determined for the clonally expanded peripheral T cells. Low levels of normalized T-cell clonal expansion were also seen in some nonresponding patients. In the 0.1-3.0 mg/kg groups, partial responders had among the lowest normalized peripheral clonal expansion, particularly in CD8+ T cells. At doses of 0.1 to 3.0 mg/kg, clonal expansion of both CD4+ and CD8+ blood T cells was observed from baseline to week 6. After ivuxolimab, expanded clones were on average more numerous among CD8+ T cells than among CD4+ T cells.

At the junction V is shortened by 4 bases and J by 6 bases, with 11 bases in between. The CDR3 numbers 13 residues from cysteine through phenylalanine. The retained sequence is limited to the CDR3, 39 bases, with the frame set at the first base. The germline V gene (reference sequence) sets CDR1 to SGHKS and CDR2 to YYEKEE. To sequence the TCRbeta CDR3 region, genomic DNA was isolated from the sorted cells. The immunoSEQ Assay was used for sequencing of TCRbeta CDR3 regions. TCRdb took this table from immuneACCESS and kept in-frame rearrangements with V and J called. Such tables lack part of the clones; where checked against another copy, unresolved V genes explain under half of the gap, and the rest is unexplained. Present in this sample are 90,000 to 100,000 clones, 95% to 96% of which were seen just once. 2% to 2.5% of the sample lies in the top ten. Patients with autoimmune disease history or receiving systemic immunosuppression were excluded from the trial. Peripheral blood for TCR sequencing was drawn from every dose cohort at baseline, at cycle 4 day 1 and at cycle 7 day 1. The samples were taken from a phase I, first-in-human, multicenter, open-label dose-escalation trial of ivuxolimab. Adults with locally advanced or metastatic head and neck squamous cell, hepatocellular, melanoma or renal cell carcinoma were enrolled in the trial. Before TCR sequencing, CD4+ T cells and CD8+ T cells were sorted from peripheral blood as separate populations.

The receptor chain draws on TRBV5-5 and TRBJ2-1; too little of a D gene remains to name it. The source material was CD4+ or CD8+ T cells sorted from blood, sampled in a trial of the OX40 agonist ivuxolimab. The TCR comes from an adult with an advanced solid tumor such as melanoma, head and neck, liver or kidney cancer. The CDR3 here reads CASSAGPGNEQFF. The sequence in DNA is TGTGCCAGCAGCGCCGGACCGGGCAATGAGCAGTTCTTC.